This T cell receptor (beta chain) was obtained from a study of B cell selection in AIRE deficiency. Study-level points and caveats: About 30% of healthy-shared Treg TCRbeta sequences appeared in patient Tconv cells. TCRbeta-only data showed less than 45% of shared healthy Treg sequences in healthy Tconv.

Germline-derived CDR1 and CDR2 are MNHNS and SASEGT. V dropped 2 bases and J dropped 14 bases, with 16 bases sitting between them. There are 13 residues in the CDR3. Clones were sequenced by immunoSEQ multiplex PCR, and TCRdb holds only the in-frame ones, with some missing. The table lists some 25,000 clones, 95% to 96% of them singletons, with 0.24% in the top ten. Sorting defined conventional CD4 T cells as CD4+CD127+. With respect to this clone: Its antigen is unidentified.

The sequencing sample was made of CD4+CD127+ conventional T cells sorted from PBMCs. This chain joins TRBV6-1 and TRBJ2-4, with D possibly being TRBD2 (5 bases). The TCR was taken from a human donor in good health. The CDR3 loop is CASSENRSGKEYF. The CDR3 nucleotides are TGTGCCAGCAGTGAAAATAGATCGGGGAAGGAGTACTTC.